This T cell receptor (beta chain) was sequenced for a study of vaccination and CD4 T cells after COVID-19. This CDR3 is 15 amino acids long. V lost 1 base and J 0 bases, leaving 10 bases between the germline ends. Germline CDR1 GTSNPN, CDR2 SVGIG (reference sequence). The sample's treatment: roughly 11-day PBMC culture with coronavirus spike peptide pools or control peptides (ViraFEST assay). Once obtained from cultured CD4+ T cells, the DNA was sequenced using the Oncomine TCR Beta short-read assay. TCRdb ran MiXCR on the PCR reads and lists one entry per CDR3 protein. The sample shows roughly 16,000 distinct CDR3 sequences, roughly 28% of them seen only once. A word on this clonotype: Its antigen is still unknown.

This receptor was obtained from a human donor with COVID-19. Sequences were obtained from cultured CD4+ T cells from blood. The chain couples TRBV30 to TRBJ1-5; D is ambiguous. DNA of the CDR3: TGTGCCTGGAGTGGGGATGGGATTAGCAATCAGCCCCAGCATTTT. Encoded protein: CAWSGDGISNQPQHF.